This record looks at one T cell receptor beta chain sequence and its context. Libraries were prepared by immunoSEQ multiplex PCR; TCRdb keeps only in-frame clonotypes and omits some of them. The profile covers around 1,000,000 clones, with approximately 75% appearing a single time and 0.89% taken by the ten largest. This record comes from a study of shared clonotypes between healthy human individuals. V shed 4 bases, J shed 5 bases, and the junction held 6 bases outside the gene matches. The germline CDR1 and CDR2 sequences are SGHNT and YYREEE (reference sequence). CDR3 length: 14 amino acids. Sample: memory CD4+ T cells from PBMCs. Subset meaning: CD45RA-negative fraction. The clonotype was recovered from a young man in good health. Some clones in this sample may be carry-over from other donors' samples. The rearrangement links TRBV5-4 to TRBJ2-5, with 9 bases aligning to TRBD2. CDR3 sequence reads: CASSLGTSYETQYF. For the CDR3, the DNA is TGTGCCAGCAGCCTGGGGACTAGCTATGAGACCCAGTACTTC.